Sequencing of this T cell receptor beta chain was carried out in a study of CD8 T cells in ankylosing spondylitis. The study's findings and limits: Disease-linked clones were reportedly significantly enriched in matched ankylosing spondylitis synovial fluid. Previously reported in reactive arthritis synovial fluid and blood were some of the motif variants.

This clonotype was seen at least ten times. The antigen remains unidentified. Making the TCR beta libraries involved quantitative 5'-RACE with molecular barcodes. TCRdb passed the 5' RACE reads through MiXCR, listing each CDR3 protein once. Here the sample spans under 200,000 distinct CDR3 sequences, about an eighth being singletons. CDR1 is SGDLS, CDR2 YYNGEE, per germline. CDR3 size: 15 residues. Trimming left V 3 bases short and J 8 bases short, with 20 bases between. Sequenced: blood, either unsorted or a sorted T cell fraction (not recorded which). The V gene is TRBV9, the J gene TRBJ1-2, with D perhaps TRBD1 (5 bases). This clonotype was obtained from a female donor with ankylosing spondylitis or in good health (not recorded which). The CDR3 sequence: CASSAMRGFLGGYTF. CDR3 DNA sequence: TGTGCCAGCAGCGCTATGAGGGGCTTTTTGGGCGGCTACACCTTC. Based on the CDR3 plus reference TRBV9 and TRBJ1-2, the full variable domain is DSGVTQTPKHLITATGQRVTLRCSPRSGDLSVYWYQQSLDQGLQFLIQYYNGEERAKGNILERFSAQQFPDLHSELNLSSLELGDSALYFCASSAMRGFLGGYTFGSGTRLTVV.